The clone carrying this TCR beta chain was seen a handful of times. The identical CDR3 is also encoded by other nucleotide sequences in the sample. This sample was taken from a study of blood T cell repertoires in COVID-19. Some clones are missing from TCRdb's copy, which holds only in-frame ones; the method was immunoSEQ multiplex PCR. This sample has about 120,000 clones, with roughly 84% found just once. Trimming cost V 4 bases and J 4 bases; bases outside gene matches: 6. This CDR3 contains 15 residues. Per the germline V gene, CDR1 is SGHTA and CDR2 is FQGNSA. This chain joins TRBV7-2 and TRBJ1-2, with TRBD1 matching 10 bases. The source is a man aged 60 to 75 with acute or convalescent COVID-19. Specimen: peripheral blood. The CDR3 loop is CASSWDRGGGYGYTF. DNA for the CDR3: TGTGCCAGCAGCTGGGACAGGGGAGGGGGCTATGGCTACACCTTC.